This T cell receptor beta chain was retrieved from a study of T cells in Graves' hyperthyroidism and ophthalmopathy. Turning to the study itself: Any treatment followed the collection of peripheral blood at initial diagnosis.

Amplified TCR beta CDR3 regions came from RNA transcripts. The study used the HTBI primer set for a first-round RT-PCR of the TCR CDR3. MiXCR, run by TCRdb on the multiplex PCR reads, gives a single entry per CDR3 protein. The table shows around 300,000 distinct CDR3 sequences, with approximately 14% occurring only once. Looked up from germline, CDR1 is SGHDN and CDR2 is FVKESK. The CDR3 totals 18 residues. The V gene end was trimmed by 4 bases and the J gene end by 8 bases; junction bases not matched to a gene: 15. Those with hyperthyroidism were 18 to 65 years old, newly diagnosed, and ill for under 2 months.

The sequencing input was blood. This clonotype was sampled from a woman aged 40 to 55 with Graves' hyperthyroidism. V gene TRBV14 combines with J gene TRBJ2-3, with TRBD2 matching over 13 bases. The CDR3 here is CASSPGLAGVYRGVTQYF. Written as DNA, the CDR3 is TGTGCCAGCAGCCCTGGACTAGCGGGAGTCTATCGCGGTGTTACGCAGTATTTT.